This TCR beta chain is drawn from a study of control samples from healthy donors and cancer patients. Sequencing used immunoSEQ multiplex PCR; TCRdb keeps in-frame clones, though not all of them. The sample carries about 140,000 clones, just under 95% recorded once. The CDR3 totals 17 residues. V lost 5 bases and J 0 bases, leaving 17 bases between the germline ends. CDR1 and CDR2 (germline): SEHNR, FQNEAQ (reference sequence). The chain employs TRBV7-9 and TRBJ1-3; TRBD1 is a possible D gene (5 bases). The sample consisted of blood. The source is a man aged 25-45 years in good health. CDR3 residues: CASSQQDGDLSGNTIYF. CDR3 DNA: TGTGCCAGCAGCCAACAAGACGGGGACCTCTCTGGAAACACCATATATTTT.